The next 15 T cell receptor beta chains were all read from a single sample in a study of Ad26.COV2.S vaccination and SARS-CoV-2 variants. Treatment specified: some 19 received Ad26.COV2.S at low or high dose, single or two shots; 5 received placebo; per-sample allocation not given. Samples came from day 63 after the first vaccine or placebo injection. Profiled with immunoSEQ multiplex PCR; TCRdb holds only in-frame clones, not every one. The sample yields 200,000 to 300,000 clones, roughly 90% seen once. Sequencing was performed on peripheral blood, taken in a trial of Ad26.COV2.S vaccine versus placebo. These receptors originate from a person aged 18-60 years who received the Ad26.COV2.S COVID-19 vaccine or a placebo.

The chain is built from TRBV6-2 or TRBV6-3 and TRBJ2-7; D is uncertain. Germline-derived CDR1 and CDR2 are MNHEY and SVGEGT. CDR3 length equals 13 residues. Trimming left V 5 bases short and J 2 bases short, with 10 bases between. The CDR3 DNA reads TGTGCCAGCAGTCGGACCTTTGCCTACGAGCAGTACTTC. This gives the protein CASSRTFAYEQYF.

This clone occurred a few times. This sequence joins TRBV5-5 and TRBJ2-7; D is perhaps TRBD2 (5 bases). V was pared by 5 bases and J by 12 bases, with 18 bases between. The CDR3 runs to 12 residues. Germline V CDR1 and CDR2: SGHKS, YYEKEE (reference sequence). The CDR3 region has the DNA TGTGCCAGCAGGGGGAGTCTGCCGGTGCCGTACTTC. This translates into CASRGSLPVPYF.

The sample holds a few counts of this clone. This chain uses TRBV14 with TRBJ2-2; D is perhaps TRBD2 (5 bases). V dropped 1 base and J dropped 7 bases, with 7 bases sitting between them. This CDR3 is 13 amino acids long. CDR1 is SGHDN, CDR2 FVKESK, per germline. The DNA for the CDR3 is TGTGCCAGCAGCCAAGGAGCGGTCGGGGAGCTGTTTTTT. Translated: CASSQGAVGELFF.

The chain links TRBV7-2 to TRBJ2-7; D uncertain. In germline, CDR1 is SGHTA, CDR2 FQGNSA. The ends were cut back, 2 bases at V and 4 bases at J, with 6 bases in the middle. This CDR3 has 12 amino acids. CDR3 DNA sequence: TGTGCCAGCAGCTTATTCGATTACGAGCAGTACTTC. It specifies CASSLFDYEQYF.

The V call is TRBV7-3, the J call TRBJ1-1, with 8 bases aligning to TRBD1. This CDR3 has 14 residues. V shed 4 bases, J shed 5 bases, and the junction held 6 bases outside the gene matches. Germline CDR1 and CDR2: SGHTA and FQGTGA. CDR3 sequence: CASSSQGAGTEAFF. DNA of the CDR3: TGTGCCAGCAGCTCGCAGGGGGCAGGGACTGAAGCTTTCTTT.

This CDR3 is CASWVPRGAYPGLAGGPYNEQFF. CDR3 DNA: TGTGCCAGCTGGGTTCCCAGAGGGGCTTACCCGGGACTAGCGGGAGGGCCCTACAATGAGCAGTTCTTC. This chain uses TRBV6-8 with TRBJ2-1; 16 bases are shared with TRBD2. The V gene end was trimmed by 8 bases and the J gene end by 2 bases; junction bases not matched to a gene: 24. Looked up from germline, CDR1 is MNHGY and CDR2 is SAAAGT. The CDR3 has 23 residues.

The chain uses TRBV6-6 and TRBJ1-2; possibly TRBD1 for D (5 bases). V gave up 4 bases and J gave up 0 bases, with 9 bases separating them. The CDR3 is made up of 14 amino acids. CDR1 MNHNY and CDR2 SVGAGI come from the germline V gene (reference sequence). Written as DNA, the CDR3 is TGTGCCAGCAGTTCCAGGGATGCTAACTATGGCTACACCTTC. This codes for CASSSRDANYGYTF.

The rearrangement links TRBV28 to TRBJ2-1; TRBD2 matches 7 bases. Trimming removed 2 bases from V and 3 bases from J; junction bases left unmatched: 13. This CDR3 has 18 residues. Germline CDR1 and CDR2: MDHEN and SYDVKM. The CDR3: CASSLGGRWEGVYNEQFF. In DNA, the CDR3 is TGTGCCAGCAGTTTAGGCGGGAGATGGGAAGGGGTCTACAATGAGCAGTTCTTC. Using reference TRBV28 and TRBJ2-1 for the parts outside the CDR3, the full variable domain is DVKVTQSSRYLVKRTGEKVFLECVQDMDHENMFWYRQDPGLGLRLIYFSYDVKMKEKGDIPEGYSVSREKKERFSLILESASTNQTSMYLCASSLGGRWEGVYNEQFFGPGTRLTVL.

V usage is TRBV11-2 and J usage is TRBJ1-3; D remains unclear. The V and J ends lost 6 bases and 7 bases respectively, with 19 bases between them. The CDR3 runs to 15 residues. Germline loops: CDR1 SGHAT, CDR2 FQNNGV. The CDR3 loop reads CASRFGRSWVNTIYF. DNA for the CDR3: TGTGCCAGCAGATTCGGACGGTCGTGGGTGAACACCATATATTTT.

Here the CDR3 DNA reads TGTGCCAGCAGCTGGGGGACTAGCGGGACAGATACGCAGTATTTT. It codes for CASSWGTSGTDTQYF. The J gene is TRBJ2-3, the V gene TRBV13; 12 bases match TRBD2. This CDR3 spans 15 amino acids. Trimming cost V 4 bases and J 3 bases; bases outside gene matches: 2. The germline V gene has CDR1 PRHDT and CDR2 FYEKMQ (reference sequence).

V usage is TRBV15 and J usage is TRBJ2-3, with TRBD1 as a possible D gene (5 bases). Germline CDR1 LNHNV, CDR2 YYDKDF (reference sequence). Trimming removed 5 bases at V and 2 bases at J, with 14 bases between. The CDR3 is 15 amino acids. CDR3 DNA: TGTGCCACCAGCGGAGCGCGGACAAACACAGATACGCAGTATTTT. It is translated as CATSGARTNTDTQYF.

Here the CDR3 reads CAISESYQETQYF. CDR3 nucleotide sequence: TGTGCCATCAGTGAGTCGTACCAAGAGACCCAGTACTTC. The chain combines TRBV10-3 with TRBJ2-5, with D hard to call. Trimming pared 0 bases from V and 0 bases from J, leaving 2 bases between. This CDR3 has 13 residues. Germline V gene lookup returns CDR1 ENHRY and CDR2 SYGVKD.

The chain joins TRBV28 to TRBJ2-7, with a possible D match to TRBD2 (5 bases). CDR1 and CDR2 from the germline V gene are MDHEN and SYDVKM. Trimming cost V 2 bases and J 3 bases, with 11 bases left between them. CDR3 length equals 14 residues. CDR3: CASSLIGGLYEQYF. The CDR3 nucleotides read TGTGCCAGCAGTTTAATTGGCGGGCTCTACGAGCAGTACTTC.

The rearrangement links TRBV18 to TRBJ2-7, with 11 nucleotides matching TRBD1. The CDR3 covers 16 residues. With 8 bases clipped from V and 2 bases from J, the junction kept 11 bases outside the gene matches. Germline V gene sequence: CDR1 KGHSH, CDR2 LQKENI. The CDR3 reads CASLSTGTGGTYEQYF. The CDR3 region has the DNA TGTGCCAGCCTTTCTACCGGGACAGGGGGTACCTACGAGCAGTACTTC.

The chain couples TRBV9 to TRBJ1-2, with 11 bases identical to TRBD1. This CDR3 contains 14 residues. V shed 8 bases, J shed 3 bases, and the junction held 6 bases outside the gene matches. From germline, CDR1 is SGDLS and CDR2 YYNGEE. CDR3 DNA: TGTGCCAGTCACCGGACAGGGGGCGACTATGGCTACACCTTC. Translated, it gives CASHRTGGDYGYTF.